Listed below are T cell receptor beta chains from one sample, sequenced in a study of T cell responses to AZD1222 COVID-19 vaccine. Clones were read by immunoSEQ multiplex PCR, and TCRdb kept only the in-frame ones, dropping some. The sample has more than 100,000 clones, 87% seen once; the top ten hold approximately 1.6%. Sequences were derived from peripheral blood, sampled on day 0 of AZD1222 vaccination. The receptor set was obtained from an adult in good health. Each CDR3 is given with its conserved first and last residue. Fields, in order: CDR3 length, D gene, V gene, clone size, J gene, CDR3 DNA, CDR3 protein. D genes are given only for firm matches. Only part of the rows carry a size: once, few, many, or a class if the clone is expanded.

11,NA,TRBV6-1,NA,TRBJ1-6,TGTGCCAGCAGTGATCGGGGAGCCCTCCACTTT,CASSDRGALHF
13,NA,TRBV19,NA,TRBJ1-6,TGTGCCAGTAGTATATATGGGGATTCACCCCTCCACTTT,CASSIYGDSPLHF
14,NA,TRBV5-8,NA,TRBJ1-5,TGTGCCAGCAGCTTGGGGCAGGGAGGCCAGCCCCAGCATTTT,CASSLGQGGQPQHF
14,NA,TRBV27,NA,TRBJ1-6,TGTGCCAGCAGTTTCATAGGGGTAGATTCACCCCTCCACTTT,CASSFIGVDSPLHF
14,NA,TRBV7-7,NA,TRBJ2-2,TGTGCCAGCAGCCCGGACCGATCCACCGGGGAGCTGTTTTTT,CASSPDRSTGELFF
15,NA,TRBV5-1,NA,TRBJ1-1,TGCGCCAGCAGCTTGGGGGACCGGCGGGGCACTGAAGCTTTCTTT,CASSLGDRRGTEAFF
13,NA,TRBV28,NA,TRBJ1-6,TGTGCCAGCAGTTCCCGAGGTAGTTCACCCCTCCACTTT,CASSSRGSSPLHF
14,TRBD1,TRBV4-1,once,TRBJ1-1,TGCGCCAGCAGACAGACAGGGGGTTTACGTTCGGCTTTCTTT,CASRQTGGLRSAFF
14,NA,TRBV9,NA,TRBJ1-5,TGTGCCAGCAGCGTAGGAGGGGGCAATCAGCCCCAGCATTTT,CASSVGGGNQPQHF
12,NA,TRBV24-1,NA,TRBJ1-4,TGTGCCACCAGTGATTTGCGGTCGTTCGCCCTTTTT,CATSDLRSFALF
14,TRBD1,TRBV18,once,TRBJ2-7,TGTGCCAGCTCACCACCGTCCAGGGGGTACGAGCAGTACTTC,CASSPPSRGYEQYF
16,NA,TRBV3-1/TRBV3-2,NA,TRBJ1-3,TGTGCCAGCAGCCGAACACGGGGGGCGCTTGGAAACACCATATATTTT,CASSRTRGALGNTIYF
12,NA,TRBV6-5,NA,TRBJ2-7,TGTGCCAGCAGTTCGGCTAGCGACGAGCAGTACTTC,CASSSASDEQYF
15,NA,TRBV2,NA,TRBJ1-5,TGTGCCAGCAGACGGGGGGGAGACCCCGATCAGCCCCAGCATTTT,CASRRGGDPDQPQHF
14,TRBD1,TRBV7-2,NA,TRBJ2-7,TGTGCCAGCAGCACGACAGGGGGCCCCTACGAGCAGTACTTC,CASSTTGGPYEQYF
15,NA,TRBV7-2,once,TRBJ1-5,TGTGCCAGCAGCTTAGCTAATGGCGGCAATCAGCCCCAGCATTTT,CASSLANGGNQPQHF
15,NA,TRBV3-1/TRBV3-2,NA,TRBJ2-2,TGTGCCAGCAGCCCCGGGGCCTCGGGCACCGGGGAGCTGTTTTTT,CASSPGASGTGELFF
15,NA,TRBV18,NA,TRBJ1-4,TGTGCCAGCTCACCATCATCGAGTCCGGATGAAAAACTGTTTTTT,CASSPSSSPDEKLFF
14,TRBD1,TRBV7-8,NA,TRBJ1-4,TGTGCCAGCAGCTTGGGCACAGGGGAAGGAAAACTGTTTTTT,CASSLGTGEGKLFF
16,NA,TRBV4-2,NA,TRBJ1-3,TGTGCCAGCAGCCAAGATTTCAGTCAGGGTGGAAACACCATATATTTT,CASSQDFSQGGNTIYF
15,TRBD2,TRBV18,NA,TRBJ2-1,TGTGCCAGCTCCGTAACTAGCGGGGGTCCCCCTGAGCAGTTCTTC,CASSVTSGGPPEQFF
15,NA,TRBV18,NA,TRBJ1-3,TGTGCCAGCTCACCATCCCAGATGAGTGGAAACACCATATATTTT,CASSPSQMSGNTIYF
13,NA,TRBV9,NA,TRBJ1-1,TGTGCCAGCAGCGTCAACAGGGACACTGAAGCTTTCTTT,CASSVNRDTEAFF
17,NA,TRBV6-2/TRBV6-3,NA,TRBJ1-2,TGTGCCAGCAGTAATATTAAGGTTGGTCCGGGCGGCTATGGCTACACCTTC,CASSNIKVGPGGYGYTF
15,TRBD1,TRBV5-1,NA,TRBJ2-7,TGCGCCAGCAGCTTTACCGGGACAGGGGGCTACGAGCAGTACTTC,CASSFTGTGGYEQYF
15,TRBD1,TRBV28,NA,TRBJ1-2,TGTGCCAGCAGTACTGGAGCAGGGGGAGGGTATGGCTACACCTTC,CASSTGAGGGYGYTF
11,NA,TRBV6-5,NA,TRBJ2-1,TGTGCCAGCTCACAGTACAATGAGCAGTTCTTC,CASSQYNEQFF
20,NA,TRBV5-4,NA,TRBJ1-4,TGTGCCAGCAGCTTGAGTTACTCTGCGGGGTTAGGGTCAACTAATGAAAAACTGTTTTTT,CASSLSYSAGLGSTNEKLFF